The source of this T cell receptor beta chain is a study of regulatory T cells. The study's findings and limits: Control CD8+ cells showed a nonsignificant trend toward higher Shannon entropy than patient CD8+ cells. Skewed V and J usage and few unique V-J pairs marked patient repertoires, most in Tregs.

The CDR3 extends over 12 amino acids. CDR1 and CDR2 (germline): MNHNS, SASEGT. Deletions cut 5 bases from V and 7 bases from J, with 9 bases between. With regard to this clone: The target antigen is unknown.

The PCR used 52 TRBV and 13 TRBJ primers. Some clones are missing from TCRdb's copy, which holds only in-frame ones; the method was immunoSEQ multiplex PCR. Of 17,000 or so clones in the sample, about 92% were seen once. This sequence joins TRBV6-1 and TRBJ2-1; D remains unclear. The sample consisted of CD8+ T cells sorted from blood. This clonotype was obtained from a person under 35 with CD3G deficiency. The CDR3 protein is CASSRTGNEQFF. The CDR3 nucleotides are TGTGCCAGCAGTAGGACCGGGAATGAGCAGTTCTTC.